In its sample, the clone carrying this T cell receptor beta chain was seen many times. The antigen is unknown. These data come from a study of T cells in Graves' hyperthyroidism and ophthalmopathy. Study-level background: Blood was drawn when the patient was first diagnosed and still untreated.

Uncontrolled infection, other autoimmune disease, pregnancy or lactation excluded patients. The source material, RNA transcripts, was used to amplify TCR beta CDR3 regions. The TCR CDR3 first-round RT-PCR relied on the HTBI primer set. TCRdb reanalysed the multiplex PCR reads using MiXCR and keeps one entry per CDR3 protein. This sample carries about 560,000 distinct CDR3 sequences, approximately 15% of them seen once, and the ten largest clones take 15% to 20%. The V gene end was trimmed by 6 bases and the J gene end by 0 bases; junction bases not matched to a gene: 13. The CDR3 runs to 18 residues. Study-level findings and limits: Ophthalmopathy and stable hyperthyroidism were separated by a 13 V-J model.

This sequence joins TRBV12-3 or TRBV12-4 and TRBJ1-5, with 8 bases matching TRBD1. The specimen was blood. The receptor was derived from a young woman with Graves' hyperthyroidism. The CDR3 DNA reads TGTGCCAGCAGCCAATTCGGACAGGGAGTCAATAGCAATCAGCCCCAGCATTTT. This encodes CASSQFGQGVNSNQPQHF.